The clone carrying this T cell receptor (beta chain) was counted ten times or more. The germline gives CDR1 DFQATT, CDR2 SNEGSKA (reference sequence). V was clipped by 3 bases and J by 3 bases, with 10 bases between them. CDR3 length: 13 amino acids. This specimen belongs to a study of T-cell reconstitution after alpha-beta-depleted transplantation in children. It was with unique molecular identifiers that the TCRbeta library was prepared. Each CDR3 protein gets one entry after TCRdb re-called the PCR reads with MiXCR. The repertoire includes some 240,000 distinct CDR3 sequences, 9.7% of them detected once, and 5.1% sits in the top ten.

The specimen was PBMCs from the stem cell graft donor, collected from the stem cell graft. The sequence was obtained from a human donor who donated a stem cell graft to a child with SCID. The rearrangement links TRBV20-1 to TRBJ2-3, with TRBD1 as a possible D gene (5 bases). The DNA of the CDR3 is TGCAGTGCTAGTGAGACAGCGACAGATACGCAGTATTTT. It yields the protein CSASETATDTQYF.